This TCR beta chain was sequenced during a study of blood T cell repertoires in COVID-19. Study information: There were acute and convalescent COVID-19 samples, and they came from the United States, Italy and Spain. In each case, the material was cDNA or gDNA derived from T cells, B-cell-depleted T cells, or PBMCs.

In the source study's methods: Estimation of nucleated cell counts was performed using reference gene primer amplification. Libraries were prepared by immunoSEQ multiplex PCR; TCRdb keeps only in-frame clonotypes and omits some of them. V and J calls and clone size are given by that table; D and trimming were obtained from the DNA. This sample has over 120,000 clones; approximately 84% occur once, and the top ten carry 4%. Germline V gene sequence: CDR1 LGHDT, CDR2 YNNKEL (reference sequence). The CDR3 contains 13 residues. Between the trimmed V and J ends, which lost 3 bases and 5 bases, there was a span of 11 bases.

This receptor was obtained from a woman aged 55-75 years with acute or convalescent COVID-19. This chain links TRBV3-1 (or the pseudogene TRBV3-2) with TRBJ2-7, with D perhaps matching TRBD1 (5 bases). The sequenced sample consisted of peripheral blood. The DNA for the CDR3 is TGTGCCAGCAGCCATAAGGGGTTCCACGAGCAGTACTTC. It yields the protein CASSHKGFHEQYF.